This T cell receptor beta chain was identified in a study of CD8 T cells in ankylosing spondylitis. The CDR3 spans 18 residues. V lost 2 bases, J lost 0 bases, and 17 bases lay in between. Germline V gene data show CDR1 as KGHSH and CDR2 as LQKENI. TCRdb reanalysed the 5' RACE reads using MiXCR and keeps one entry per CDR3 protein. The sample includes 150,000 to 200,000 distinct CDR3 sequences, 25% to 35% of them seen just once. The sample taken for sequencing was synovial fluid, either unsorted or a sorted T cell fraction (not recorded which). This sequence originates from a male donor with ankylosing spondylitis. The V gene is TRBV18, the J gene TRBJ1-3; a weak D match, TRBD1 (5 bases). CDR3 bases: TGTGCCAGCTCACCATTTCCCGGGACTGAATTCTCTGGAAACACCATATATTTT. Translation gives CASSPFPGTEFSGNTIYF.